The present entry profiles one T cell receptor (beta chain) with its context. This clonotype is large (0.1 to 1%) in terms of sample share. It lacks a known antigen. The input lacks base qualities; no much larger clone sits a single base away. The data were obtained in a study of RUNX1 and TCR beta rearrangement in T-cell leukemia (dated by TCRdb to between 2020 and 2021). With respect to the entire study: The comparison of TCR beta rearrangements and CDR3 junctions set under 15 T-ALLs carrying mono-allelic acquired RUNX1 mutations against 10 to 11 T-ALLs that were RUNX1 wildtype. All RUNX1 mutations in the mutated group were heterozygous, ten in the Runt homology domain and a few in the transactivation domain. The RUNX1 wildtype T-ALLs were matched for an immature maturation arrest stage, which was defined as lacking cytoplasmic or surface TCR beta protein. The RUNX1 wildtype T-ALLs were chosen to have at least incomplete clonal TCR beta rearrangements, which allowed D1 segments to be compared with D2 segments. The maturation arrest stages of RUNX1-mutated T-ALLs were more diverse, with some cases arrested before the onset of TCR beta rearrangement. TCR beta rearrangements in human T-ALL were analyzed for comparison with findings from a Runx1 knockout mouse model. An earlier study had established the RUNX1 mutation status of the T-ALL cases. The multicentric trials were GRAALL-2003 and GRAALL-2005. Genomic DNA was subjected to EuroClonality multiplex PCR, after which TCR rearrangements were assessed by Genescan analysis. Broader findings and caveats from the paper: TCR beta CDR3 length or D segment truncation in T-ALLs could not be evaluated because too few clonal rearrangements were available. RUNX1-mutated and wildtype T-ALLs showed similar TCR beta J1 cluster usage, with no significant difference. A smaller share of RUNX1-mutated T-ALLs had clonal TCR beta rearrangements (around 60%) than has been reported for T-ALL in general (over 75%). Among T-ALL clonal rearrangements, TCR beta D1 segment usage was more than 75% in the RUNX1-mutated group and roughly 63% in the wildtype group, a difference that was not significant.

Libraries were built with PCR. Sequenced using an Illumina MiSeq. Characterization of TCR beta DJ and VDJ rearrangements was performed by next generation amplicon sequencing. The paper's data handling went like this. Clonal TCR beta rearrangements were identified by analyzing amplicon sequencing data with the Vidjil software. TCR beta rearrangement characteristics of the RUNX1-mutated and wildtype groups were compared using two-tailed Fisher exact tests. The public reads were run again by TCRdb, first through fastp at Q25 and then through MiXCR, and only productive beta chains were kept. Identical CDR3 protein sequences are pooled into one entry, listed with their most common genes and DNA. TCRdb, not the authors, supplied the V and J calls. The table for this sample lists roughly 300 distinct CDR3 sequences; roughly 29% of them were counted only once. The ten largest clonotypes hold 34% of the sample.

The germline V gene (reference sequence) specifies SGHKS as CDR1 and YYEKEE as CDR2. Cut back by 6 bases and 5 bases, the V and J ends lie 15 bases apart. The CDR3 sequence holds 13 residues, the cysteine and phenylalanine included. The entry retains the CDR3 DNA only, 39 bases that are in frame from base 1. For oncotyping and quantification of minimal residual disease, T-ALL samples were taken at diagnosis from children and adults treated according to protocol. The V and J genes are TRBV5-5 and TRBJ2-7; no confident D gene assignment can be made. What was sequenced was blood. This TCR came from a male donor with T-cell acute lymphoblastic leukemia. The encoded CDR3 is CASKPPYGDEQYF. The nucleotide sequence is given as TGTGCCAGCAAACCTCCATACGGCGACGAGCAGTACTTC.